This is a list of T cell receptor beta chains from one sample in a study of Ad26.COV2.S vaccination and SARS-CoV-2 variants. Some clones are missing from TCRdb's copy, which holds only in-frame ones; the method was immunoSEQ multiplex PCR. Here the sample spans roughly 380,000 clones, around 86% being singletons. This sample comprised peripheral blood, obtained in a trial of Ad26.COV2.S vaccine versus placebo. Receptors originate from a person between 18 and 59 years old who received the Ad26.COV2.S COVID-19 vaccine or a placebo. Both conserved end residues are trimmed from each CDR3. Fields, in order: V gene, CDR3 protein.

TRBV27 ASSLTRQAASEQY
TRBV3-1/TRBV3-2 ASSPSGTANYGYT
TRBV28 ATFRYEQY
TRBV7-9 ASRTGNTIY
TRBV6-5 ASSTPTVNTEAF
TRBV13 ASSLRLAEQETQY
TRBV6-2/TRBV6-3 ASSYSHWRPDYGYT
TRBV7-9 ASREGNYNSPLH
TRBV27 ASSPRDRSSYEQY
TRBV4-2 ASSQRLNQPQH
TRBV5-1 ASSREGSSYNSPLH
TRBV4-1 ASSQDIQGYGELF
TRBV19 ASSIGDSSGNTIY
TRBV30 AWSVKGHSNQPQH
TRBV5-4 ASSFDRLSGANVLT
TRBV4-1 ASSYRDNYGYT
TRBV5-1 ASSLRTGANTGELF
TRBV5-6 ASANLVRASGANVLT
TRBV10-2 ASSETRLLLPLVYEQY
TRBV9 ASSLDGNWGYGYT
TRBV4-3 ASSPTLVGGSPLH
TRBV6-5 ASSLTGGTVEKLF
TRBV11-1 ASSRLGTGGRSPLH
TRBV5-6 AASLSGQPIRGTDTQY
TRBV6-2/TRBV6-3 ASSVLTGDTEAF
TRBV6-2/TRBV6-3 ASSYPGGANNEQF
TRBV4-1 ASSQYSDSNQPQH
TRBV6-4 ASSDRGHTDTQY
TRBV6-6 ASSPLTGRNQPQH
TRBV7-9 ASSPEITGRVYNEQF
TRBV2 ASRPQEGLNYGYT
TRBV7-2 ASRDRVTGELF
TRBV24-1 ATSAGNWAGELF
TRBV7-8 ASSLRGQPYGYT
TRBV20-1 SARDSFEQY
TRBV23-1 ASSPAPTEAF
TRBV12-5 ASGFLAGEDKWTGELF
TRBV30 AWRDGTEAF
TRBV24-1 ASLENEVTEAF
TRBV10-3 AISGGQAEAEAF
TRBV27 ASSTPGTATYEQY
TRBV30 AWSVTGEGQPQH
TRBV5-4 ASSSGGGDYGYT
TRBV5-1 ASSTSGTANTEAF
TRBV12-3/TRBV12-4 ASSLEDEKLF
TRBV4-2 ASSQGTGATYEQY
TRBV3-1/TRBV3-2 ASSQELAGGLLTDTQY
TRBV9 ASSERAVIDEQF
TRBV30 AWSRGGFSGNTIY
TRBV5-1 ASSWDRGGEGYT
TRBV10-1 ASSAGTGGNSPLH
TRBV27 ASSAGTANTGELF
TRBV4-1 ASSSSGTGLNEQF
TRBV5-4 ASSLGGLAGVETQY
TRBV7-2 ASSLPLMNTEAF
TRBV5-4 ASSLTGLTDTQY